This is a list of T cell receptor beta chains from one sample in a study of OX40 agonist ivuxolimab in advanced cancers. Assay: immunoSEQ multiplex PCR; the TCRdb copy retains only in-frame clones and omits some. The repertoire holds fewer than 100,000 clones, roughly nine tenths seen once, with roughly 0.5% in the top ten. This specimen consisted of CD4+ or CD8+ T cells sorted from blood, obtained in a trial of the OX40 agonist ivuxolimab. These receptors all stem from an adult with an advanced solid tumor such as melanoma, head and neck, liver or kidney cancer. CDR3s include the opening cysteine and the closing phenylalanine or tryptophan. D genes are given only for firm matches. Rows give clone size only sometimes, using once, few, many, or a class for an expanded clone.

J gene	D gene	V gene	clone size	CDR3 DNA	CDR3 protein
TRBJ1-1	.	TRBV27	few	TGTGCCAGCAGTTCCCGGTTGAGGGGCACTGAAGCTTTCTTT	CASSSRLRGTEAFF
TRBJ1-2	TRBD1	TRBV19	.	TGTGCCAGTAGTTTACGGACAGGGGCTAACTATGGCTACACCTTC	CASSLRTGANYGYTF
TRBJ2-1	TRBD1	TRBV5-1	.	TGCGCCAGCAGCTTGGGACAGGGGGGCTACAATGAGCAGTTCTTC	CASSLGQGGYNEQFF
TRBJ2-3	TRBD2	TRBV7-6	.	TGTGCCAGCAGCTCCCTGACTAGCGGCACAGATACGCAGTATTTT	CASSSLTSGTDTQYF
TRBJ1-1	.	TRBV7-3	.	TGTGCCAGCAGCCCCGATTGGGGTCCCACTGAAGCTTTCTTT	CASSPDWGPTEAFF
TRBJ2-2	.	TRBV5-1	.	TGCGCCAGCAGCTACCGGGACACCTCAACCGGGGAGCTGTTTTTT	CASSYRDTSTGELFF
TRBJ1-4	TRBD1	TRBV9	.	TGTGCCAGCAGCGTCGGACAGGGACTCACAACTAATGAAAAACTGTTTTTT	CASSVGQGLTTNEKLFF
TRBJ1-2	.	TRBV25-1	once	TGTGCCAGCAGTGAGGGGGAGTATGGCTACACCTTC	CASSEGEYGYTF
TRBJ2-7	.	TRBV6-1	.	TGTGCCAGCAGTGAAAGGGGGAATCCCCTCTACGAGCAGTACTTC	CASSERGNPLYEQYF
TRBJ1-4	.	TRBV29-1	.	TGCAGTTGCGGGAGGGATGAAAAACTGTTTTTT	CSCGRDEKLFF
TRBJ2-7	.	TRBV25-1	.	TGTGCCAGCAGTGGGGAGGGGGGTAGCTACGAGCAGTACTTC	CASSGEGGSYEQYF
TRBJ2-7	.	TRBV7-9	.	TGTGCCAGCAGCCCCTATAGTGGGGCCTACGAGCAGTACTTC	CASSPYSGAYEQYF
TRBJ2-7	TRBD1	TRBV5-4	.	TGTGCCAGCAGCTTGGGGGGACAGATTTCTCACGAGCAGTACTTC	CASSLGGQISHEQYF
TRBJ1-4	.	TRBV11-2	.	TGTGCCAGCAGCTTAGTAGATGAAAAACTGTTTTTT	CASSLVDEKLFF
TRBJ1-6	TRBD1	TRBV18	.	TGTGCCAGCTCACCACCGGGGGGGACAGGGGTTTCACCCCTCCACTTT	CASSPPGGTGVSPLHF
TRBJ2-2	.	TRBV27	.	TGTGCCAGCCGTTCATGGGGGCCGAACACCGGGGAGCTGTTTTTT	CASRSWGPNTGELFF
TRBJ2-2	.	TRBV7-6	.	TGTGCCAGCAGCCTTCTGCCCACGGGCACCGGGGAGCTGTTTTTT	CASSLLPTGTGELFF
TRBJ2-5	.	TRBV6-4	once	TGTGCCAGCAGTGACTACCAAGAGACCCAGTACTTC	CASSDYQETQYF
TRBJ2-5	.	TRBV5-1	.	TGCGCCAGCAGACCTACTAGTGGGGGAACCGGCGAGACCCAGTACTTC	CASRPTSGGTGETQYF
TRBJ2-7	.	TRBV19	.	TGTGCCAGTAGTATAGCAGGGATCAACGAGCAGTACTTC	CASSIAGINEQYF
TRBJ2-3	TRBD2	TRBV6-5	.	TGTGCCAGCAGTTCCCGGGTAGCGGGGGGCGGGGATACGCAGTATTTT	CASSSRVAGGGDTQYF
TRBJ2-3	.	TRBV11-1	.	TGTGCCAGCACCCCGGCGGCTATCACAGATACGCAGTATTTT	CASTPAAITDTQYF
TRBJ2-5	.	TRBV5-1	once	TGCGCCAGCAGCTTAAGAGACATCGGAGAGACCCAGTACTTC	CASSLRDIGETQYF
TRBJ1-2	TRBD1	TRBV19	.	TGTGCCAGTAGCCGGGACAGTGACATTGGCTACACCTTC	CASSRDSDIGYTF
TRBJ2-1	.	TRBV6-1	.	TGTGCCAGCAGTGAACGGGGACCGATGAGCTCCTACAATGAGCAGTTCTTC	CASSERGPMSSYNEQFF
TRBJ2-1	.	TRBV11-2	.	TGTGCCAGCAGCTTAGACGGTTATAGTGAGCAGTTCTTC	CASSLDGYSEQFF
TRBJ1-2	.	TRBV9	.	TGTGCCAGCAGCCGTAACTATGGCTACACCTTC	CASSRNYGYTF
TRBJ1-4	.	TRBV29-1	.	TGCAGCGTGCTGGGTGCAACTAATGAAAAACTGTTTTTT	CSVLGATNEKLFF
TRBJ2-7	TRBD1	TRBV4-2	.	TGTGCCAGCAGCGGTACCGGGGACAGGTCCTACGAGCAGTACTTC	CASSGTGDRSYEQYF
TRBJ1-2	.	TRBV29-1	.	TGCAGCGCCGGGTATGTTTATGGCTACACCTTC	CSAGYVYGYTF
TRBJ2-7	TRBD1	TRBV5-5	.	TGTGCCAGCAGCTTGACAGGGGGCTACGAGCAGTACTTC	CASSLTGGYEQYF
TRBJ1-1	TRBD1	TRBV10-3	.	TGTGCCATCAGTGAGTCCAGGGGGAGGACTGAAGCTTTCTTT	CAISESRGRTEAFF
TRBJ1-4	.	TRBV5-1	.	TGCGCCAGCAGCTTGGAGGGGGGGCCCGGAAAACTGTTTTTT	CASSLEGGPGKLFF
TRBJ2-5	.	TRBV14	.	TGTGCCAGCAGCCGCCCGTGGCAAGAGACCCAGTACTTC	CASSRPWQETQYF
TRBJ1-4	TRBD1	TRBV5-1	once	TGCGCCAGCAGCTTGTCCACAGGGGTTGCAACTAATGAAAAACTGTTTTTT	CASSLSTGVATNEKLFF
TRBJ1-1	TRBD1	TRBV4-3	.	TGCGCCAGCAGCCAAGCGGCAGGGGGGAACACTGAAGCTTTCTTT	CASSQAAGGNTEAFF
TRBJ1-2	.	TRBV7-8	.	TGTGCCAGCAGCTCCCCCGGGGCCGCCGGCTACACCTTC	CASSSPGAAGYTF
TRBJ1-3	.	TRBV9	.	TGTGCCAGCAGCGTAGAACGAGACCGGTTCTCTGGAAACACCATATATTTT	CASSVERDRFSGNTIYF
TRBJ1-4	.	TRBV19	.	TGTGCCAGTAGTCAAAATGAAAAACTGTTTTTT	CASSQNEKLFF
TRBJ2-5	.	TRBV5-1	.	TGCGCCAGCAGCTTGGGAGGTATGATATCAGAGACCCAGTACTTC	CASSLGGMISETQYF
TRBJ1-1	.	TRBV9	.	TGTGCCAGCAGCGTTTTACCGAACACTGAAGCTTTCTTT	CASSVLPNTEAFF
TRBJ2-3	.	TRBV29-1	.	TGCAGCGTTAACACAGATACGCAGTATTTT	CSVNTDTQYF
TRBJ2-6	.	TRBV11-3	.	TGTGCCAGCAGCTTCCAGGGGGCCAACGTCCTGACTTTC	CASSFQGANVLTF
TRBJ1-5	.	TRBV28	.	TGTGCCAGCAATCGGGGCAGCAATCAGCCCCAGCATTTT	CASNRGSNQPQHF
TRBJ2-3	TRBD2	TRBV28	few	TGTGCCAGCAGTTTAGGTGAGCGGGGGTGGACGCAGTATTTT	CASSLGERGWTQYF
TRBJ1-2	.	TRBV10-2	few	TGCGCCAGCAGTGGGGGATGGGGAGTCTATGGCTACACCTTC	CASSGGWGVYGYTF
TRBJ2-7	TRBD1	TRBV5-1	.	TGCGCCAGCAGCGTAACAGGGGACAACGCCGACGAGCAGTACTTC	CASSVTGDNADEQYF
TRBJ1-6	TRBD1	TRBV5-1	few	TGCGCCAGCAGCCCCGGACAGGGAGAGTCACCCCTCCACTTT	CASSPGQGESPLHF